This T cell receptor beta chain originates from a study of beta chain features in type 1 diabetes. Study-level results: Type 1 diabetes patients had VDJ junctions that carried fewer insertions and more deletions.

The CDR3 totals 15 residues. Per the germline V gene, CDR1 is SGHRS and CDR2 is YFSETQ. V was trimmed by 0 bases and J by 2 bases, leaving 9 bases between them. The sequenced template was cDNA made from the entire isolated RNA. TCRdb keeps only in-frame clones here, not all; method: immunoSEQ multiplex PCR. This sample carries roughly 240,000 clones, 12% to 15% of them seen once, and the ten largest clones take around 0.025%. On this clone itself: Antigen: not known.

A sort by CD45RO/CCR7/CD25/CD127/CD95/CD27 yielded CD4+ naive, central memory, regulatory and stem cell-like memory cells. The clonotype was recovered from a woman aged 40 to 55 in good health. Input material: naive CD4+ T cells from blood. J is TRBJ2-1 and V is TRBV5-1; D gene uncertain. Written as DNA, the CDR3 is TGCGCCAGCAGCTTGGTCACGAGCGCCTACAATGAGCAGTTCTTC. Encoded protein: CASSLVTSAYNEQFF.